The clone carrying this T cell receptor beta chain was observed a few times. Its cognate antigen is unknown. The CDR3 runs to 14 residues. The V gene's germline CDR1 is MNHEY and CDR2 SVGAGI. V was shortened by 0 bases and J by 0 bases, with 5 bases between the two germline ends. Treatment given: roughly 11-day PBMC culture with coronavirus spike peptide pools or control peptides (ViraFEST assay). The ViraFEST method relied on peptide pools to expand antigen-specific T cells, followed by TCR sequencing. The sample comes from a study of vaccination and CD4 T cells after COVID-19. Overall study: Post-vaccine sampling followed dose two by a median about 72 days (range 14 to 241).

Cultured CD4+ T cells had their DNA profiled by the Oncomine TCR Beta short-read assay. TCRdb passed the PCR reads through MiXCR, listing each CDR3 protein once. This sample has around 5,000 distinct CDR3 sequences, with 40% to 55% found just once. V usage is TRBV6-5 and J usage is TRBJ1-2; D unresolved. This clonotype was obtained from a human donor who had recovered from COVID-19. Sequencing was done on a sample of CD4+ T cells from blood, cultured in vitro. The CDR3 here is CASSYSPANYGYTF. The CDR3 DNA follows: TGTGCCAGCAGTTACTCCCCGGCTAACTATGGCTACACCTTC.